This T cell receptor (beta chain) came from a study of T cells in Graves' hyperthyroidism and ophthalmopathy. Authors of the study amplified TCR beta CDR3 regions from RNA transcripts. HTBI primers were the set used in a first-round RT-PCR of the TCR CDR3. In TCRdb, the multiplex PCR reads were re-called with MiXCR into one record per CDR3 protein. In the table there are 500,000 to 600,000 distinct CDR3 sequences, just over 45% of which are singletons. The CDR3 sequence is 15 residues long. Germline CDR1 is SGDLS and CDR2 is YYNGEE. Turning to this clonotype: Germline and junction disagree at one end, which may indicate a read error.

The chain carries TRBV9 and TRBJ2-5; maybe TRBD2 (5 bases). This sequence originates from an adult woman with Graves' disease, either hyperthyroidism or ophthalmopathy (not recorded which). The sequenced sample was peripheral blood or thyroid tissue (not recorded which). This CDR3 reads CAGSVAPATQETQYF. The DNA for the CDR3 is TGTGCCGGCAGCGTAGCGCCAGCGACCCAGGAGACCCAGTACTTC.